These 13 T cell receptor beta chains came from one sample sequenced in a study of blood T cell repertoires in COVID-19. Clones were read by immunoSEQ multiplex PCR, and TCRdb kept only the in-frame ones, dropping some. The sample includes 450,000 to 600,000 clones, approximately 86% of them seen just once. The sample consisted of PBMCs or T cells enriched from blood (not recorded which). The receptors derive from a woman aged 18-29 years who had recovered from COVID-19.

The chain has TRBV5-3 and TRBJ1-5; 8 bases are a match to TRBD1. TRBV5-3 falls under the ORF class, with uncertain function. This CDR3 is 15 amino acids long. V lost 5 bases and J lost 7; bases outside the gene matches: 11. CDR3 amino acids: CARRWAGGLGQPQHF. The CDR3 nucleotides are TGTGCCAGAAGGTGGGCAGGGGGCTTAGGACAGCCCCAGCATTTT.

This clone was counted between two and nine times. V and J are TRBV2 and TRBJ1-5, with D perhaps TRBD1 (5 bases). The CDR3 runs to 17 residues. Germline lookup yields CDR1 SNHLY and CDR2 FYNNEI. Between the trimmed V and J ends, which lost 2 bases and 2 bases, there was a span of 16 bases. The CDR3 loop is CASSELRQGKGNQPQHF. The CDR3 DNA is TGTGCCAGCAGTGAACTAAGGCAGGGTAAAGGCAATCAGCCCCAGCATTTT.

The genes are TRBV6-5 and TRBJ2-7; TRBD2 aligns across 8 bases. Germline assignment: CDR1 MNHEY and CDR2 SVGAGI. The trim removed 4 bases at V and 4 bases at J, leaving 12 bases unmatched. This CDR3 contains 16 residues. CDR3 region: CASSSPLGLDNYEQYF. CDR3 in DNA: TGTGCCAGCAGTTCCCCTCTGGGACTAGATAATTACGAGCAGTACTTC.

The chain joins TRBV28 to TRBJ1-5, with D hard to call. There are 14 residues in the CDR3. Germline assignment: CDR1 MDHEN and CDR2 SYDVKM. The V gene lost 2 bases and the J gene lost 5 bases, with 10 bases spanning the gap. The CDR3 reads CASSLGGGHQPQHF. In DNA, the CDR3 is TGTGCCAGCAGTTTAGGAGGCGGGCATCAGCCCCAGCATTTT.

The CDR3 here is CASSLSGGDEQYF. The CDR3 nucleotides read TGTGCCAGCAGCTTATCAGGGGGCGACGAGCAGTACTTC. The gene calls are TRBV5-8 and TRBJ2-7; 8 nucleotides match TRBD1. The trim removed 2 bases at V and 5 bases at J, leaving 3 bases unmatched. The CDR3 totals 13 residues. Germline values: CDR1 SGHTS, CDR2 YDEGEE. Full variable domain (missing parts from reference TRBV5-8 and TRBJ2-7): EAGVTQSPTHLIKTRGQQATLRCSPISGHTSVYWYQQALGLGLQFLLWYDEGEERNRGNFPPRFSGRQFPNYSSELNVNALELEDSALYLCASSLSGGDEQYFGPGTRLTVT.

The chain couples TRBV18 to TRBJ1-1; 7 bases are a match to TRBD1. Germline CDR1 reads KGHSH; CDR2 reads LQKENI. The CDR3 runs 15 residues. Trimming cost V 0 bases and J 4 bases; bases outside gene matches: 5. CDR3 coding DNA: TGTGCCAGCTCACCACCGTCGGGACAGCTCACTGAAGCTTTCTTT. This gives the protein CASSPPSGQLTEAFF.

The chain is built from TRBV4-1 and TRBJ1-3; no clear D. The CDR3 extends over 15 amino acids. CDR1 and CDR2 from the germline V gene are MGHRA and YSYEKL. V gave up 4 bases and J gave up 4 bases, with 14 bases separating them. The CDR3 DNA is TGCGCCAGCAGCCTCACCGAAGCTATCGGAAACACCATATATTTT. Protein product: CASSLTEAIGNTIYF.

J is TRBJ1-2 and V is TRBV3-1 (or the pseudogene TRBV3-2), with 11 positions matching TRBD1. Unmatched junction bases numbered 12, after V lost 0 bases and J lost 12 bases. CDR1 LGHDT and CDR2 YNNKEL come from the germline V gene (reference sequence). The CDR3 runs to 16 residues. The CDR3 loop reads CASSQEEYSGTGGNTF. The CDR3 bases are TGTGCCAGCAGCCAAGAAGAGTATTCCGGGACAGGGGGAAACACCTTC.

The chain joins TRBV30 to TRBJ1-2, with 8 nucleotides matching TRBD1. The V and J ends lost 3 bases and 8 bases, in that order; junction bases with no gene match: 14. Germline V gives CDR1 GTSNPN, CDR2 SVGIG (reference sequence). The CDR3 is 15 amino acids. CDR3 DNA: TGTGCCTGGAGCTTGGGACAGGTGGATATAGGGGGCTACACCTTC. Residues: CAWSLGQVDIGGYTF.

This rearrangement joins TRBV6-6 to TRBJ2-7; the match to TRBD2 covers 13 bases. The CDR3 length is 15 residues. Germline CDR1 is MNHNY and CDR2 is SVGAGI (reference sequence). V lost 6 bases, J lost 4 bases, and 6 bases stayed unmatched. The CDR3 spells CASRRPTSGGYEQYF. The CDR3 DNA is TGTGCCAGCAGAAGACCGACTAGCGGGGGGTACGAGCAGTACTTC.

J is TRBJ2-3 and V is TRBV7-8; TRBD2 might be the D (5 bases). This CDR3 contains 14 residues. V lost 5 bases, J lost 6 bases, and 15 bases lay in between. Germline V lookup: CDR1 SGHVS, CDR2 FQNEAQ. The CDR3, as DNA: TGTGCCAGCAGCACCCGGACCCGGAGGGATACGCAGTATTTT. Its translation: CASSTRTRRDTQYF.

The chain couples TRBV7-6 to TRBJ1-2, with TRBD1 as a possible D gene (5 bases). Germline V gives CDR1 SGHVS, CDR2 FNYEAQ. Trimming pared 5 bases from V and 8 bases from J, leaving 15 bases between. CDR3 length: 13 residues. The CDR3 DNA reads TGTGCCAGCAGCCCATTTATGACAGCGGGCTACACCTTC. It translates to CASSPFMTAGYTF. Full variable domain (rest looked up from reference TRBV7-6 and TRBJ1-2): GAGVSQSPRYKVTKRGQDVALRCDPISGHVSLYWYRQALGQGPEFLTYFNYEAQQDKSGLPNDRFSAERPEGSISTLTIQRTEQRDSAMYRCASSPFMTAGYTFGSGTRLTVV.

The chain employs TRBV27 and TRBJ1-3, with 7 bases matching TRBD1. This CDR3 has 14 residues. The germline CDR1 and CDR2 sequences are MNHEY and SMNVEV (reference sequence). The V gene end was trimmed by 6 bases and the J gene end by 8 bases; junction bases not matched to a gene: 10. CDR3 bases: TGTGCCAGCAGCCCTGGTGGAGGGGGCTACACCATATATTTT. Its protein is CASSPGGGGYTIYF.